The next 27 T cell receptor beta chains were all read from a single sample in a study of beta chain features in type 1 diabetes (dated by TCRdb to between 2018 and 2020). Receptors were amplified or captured by the immunoSEQ multiplex PCR assay. The High Capacity cDNA Reverse Transcription Kit was used to reverse transcribe all of the isolated RNA, meaning that expressed TCRB transcripts were what got sequenced. TCRdb carries this immuneACCESS record with in-frame sequences only. Its versions omit some clonotypes, under half of them owing to an unresolved V gene in the studies checked, with the rest unexplained. Across this sample there are about 150,000 clones, with 11% seen only once. Of the sample, roughly 2% falls within the top ten clones. Material: central memory CD4+ T cells from blood. Receptors were obtained from a man between 18 and 29 years old in good health.

This clone came up a few times. The V and J genes are TRBV29-1 and TRBJ1-4; a possible D gene is TRBD1 (5 bases). Trimming pared 3 bases from V and 7 bases from J, leaving 12 bases between. From germline, CDR1 is SQVTM and CDR2 ANQGSEA. The CDR3 spans 13 residues. The CDR3 reads CSVDGGAREKLFF. The CDR3 nucleotides read TGCAGCGTTGATGGCGGGGCTCGTGAAAAACTGTTTTTT.

The genes are TRBV7-9 and TRBJ2-5; D is uncertain. The CDR3 contains 11 residues. Deletions cut 2 bases from V and 5 bases from J, with 3 bases between. The germline V gene has CDR1 SEHNR and CDR2 FQNEAQ (reference sequence). The CDR3 DNA reads TGTGCCAGCAGCTTATGGGAGACCCAGTACTTC. Its translation: CASSLWETQYF.

This clone was seen more than once but under ten times. In nucleotides, the CDR3 is TGTGCCAGCAGCTTATATCGACTAGCGGGACTAAATGAGCAGTTCTTC. Translating gives CASSLYRLAGLNEQFF. The V call is TRBV7-9, the J call TRBJ2-1; 11 nucleotides agree with TRBD2. V was clipped by 2 bases and J by 7 bases; unmatched bases: 7. Germline-derived CDR1 and CDR2 are SEHNR and FQNEAQ (reference sequence). The CDR3 covers 16 residues.

For this clone: One end of the junction does not line up with germline, which may come from a read error. The genes are TRBV29-1 and TRBJ2-7; 9 positions agree with TRBD1. The germline gives CDR1 SQVTM, CDR2 ANQGSEA. The CDR3 is made up of 16 amino acids. The CDR3 region is CSVAFGTGKIAYGQYF. In nucleotides, the CDR3 is TGCAGCGTTGCTTTTGGGACAGGGAAGATTGCCTACGGGCAGTACTTC.

A few counts support this clone. The chain joins TRBV11-2 to TRBJ2-3, with D possibly matching TRBD2 (5 bases). Per the germline V gene, CDR1 is SGHAT and CDR2 is FQNNGV. CDR3 size: 12 residues. V was pared by 5 bases and J by 6 bases, with 9 bases between. The CDR3 spells CASSPSGDTQYF. CDR3 coding DNA: TGTGCCAGCAGCCCTTCGGGGGATACGCAGTATTTT.

The rearrangement links TRBV9 to TRBJ2-7; 10 nucleotides line up with TRBD2. Germline V lookup: CDR1 SGDLS, CDR2 YYNGEE. This CDR3 is 15 amino acids long. V dropped 4 bases and J dropped 0; count of bases not matched to a gene: 4. The CDR3 DNA reads TGTGCCAGCAGCCCTCGGACTAGCGGCTCCTACGAGCAGTACTTC. This sequence encodes CASSPRTSGSYEQYF.

V is TRBV27 and J is TRBJ1-5; D not resolved. Trimming took off 1 base at V and 0 bases at J, with 7 bases between the two ends. Germline V CDR1 and CDR2: MNHEY, SMNVEV (reference sequence). CDR3 length equals 15 residues. CDR3 in DNA: TGTGCCAGCAGTTTATGGGGTGATAGCAATCAGCCCCAGCATTTT. It specifies CASSLWGDSNQPQHF.

In its sample, this clone was seen a few times. The chain couples TRBV9 to TRBJ2-7; 8 bases agree with TRBD2. Germline CDR1 is SGDLS and CDR2 is YYNGEE. V was clipped by 2 bases and J by 2 bases; unmatched bases: 6. The CDR3 extends over 15 amino acids. CDR3 sequence: CASSVSGTVTYEQYF. The CDR3 DNA reads TGTGCCAGCAGCGTTAGCGGGACCGTTACCTACGAGCAGTACTTC.

This chain uses TRBV27 with TRBJ1-6; D not certain. With 5 bases removed from V and 12 bases from J, the gap between germline ends came to 14 bases. The CDR3 is made up of 13 amino acids. Per the germline V gene, CDR1 is MNHEY and CDR2 is SMNVEV (reference sequence). CDR3: CASSLRPVRPLHF. The DNA of the CDR3 is TGTGCCAGCAGTCTAAGACCCGTTAGACCCCTCCACTTT.

There are a few counts of this clone. The rearrangement joins TRBV7-8 to TRBJ2-7, with D possibly TRBD2 on 5 matching bases. This CDR3 is 15 amino acids long. CDR1 and CDR2 (germline): SGHVS, FQNEAQ. The V gene lost 2 bases and the J gene lost 3 bases, with 14 bases spanning the gap. The CDR3 coding sequence is TGTGCCAGCAGCTTACGGCGGGTGACCCTCTACGAGCAGTACTTC. It yields the protein CASSLRRVTLYEQYF. Using reference TRBV7-8 and TRBJ2-7 for the parts outside the CDR3, the full variable domain is GAGVSQSPRYKVAKRGQDVALRCDPISGHVSLFWYQQALGQGPEFLTYFQNEAQLDKSGLPSDRFFAERPEGSVSTLKIQRTQQEDSAVYLCASSLRRVTLYEQYFGPGTRLTVT.

This clone was seen only a few times. Within the sample, other DNA sequences also encode this same CDR3. The CDR3: CSVGGSYYNEQFF. CDR3 DNA sequence: TGCAGCGTTGGTGGGTCTTACTACAATGAGCAGTTCTTC. The chain employs TRBV29-1 and TRBJ2-1; D gene ambiguous. CDR1 is SQVTM and CDR2 is ANQGSEA in the germline V gene. The CDR3 totals 13 residues. Trimming removed 4 bases from V and 3 bases from J, with 10 bases in between.

The chain links TRBV7-2 to TRBJ1-5, with D hard to call. The V end was cut by 4 bases, the J end by 1 base, with 5 bases between. This CDR3 has 13 residues. Germline values: CDR1 SGHTA, CDR2 FQGNSA. The CDR3 bases are TGTGCCAGCAGCTGGAGCAGCAATCAGCCCCAGCATTTT. It specifies CASSWSSNQPQHF.

This chain joins TRBV2 and TRBJ1-1, with D unclear. Trimming removed 8 bases from V and 1 base from J, with 5 bases in between. This CDR3 contains 11 residues. Germline V gene sequence: CDR1 SNHLY, CDR2 FYNNEI. CDR3 region: CASDRNTEAFF. Written as DNA, the CDR3 is TGTGCCAGCGATCGGAACACTGAAGCTTTCTTT.

This clone was observed a handful of times. The chain links TRBV7-2 to TRBJ2-5, with 7 bases fitting TRBD2. The trim removed 2 bases at V and 5 bases at J, leaving 5 bases unmatched. Germline V gene sequence: CDR1 SGHTA, CDR2 FQGNSA. CDR3 length: 14 amino acids. CDR3 amino acids: CASSLIRAGETQYF. The CDR3 DNA reads as TGTGCCAGCAGCTTAATCCGAGCGGGGGAGACCCAGTACTTC.

This clone was seen at least ten times. In nucleotides, the CDR3 is TGCGCCAGCAGCGCTCCTAGTCGTAACACTGAAGCTTTCTTT. Translation: CASSAPSRNTEAFF. The genes are TRBV5-1 and TRBJ1-1; the D is unclear. The CDR3 length is 14 residues. The germline CDR1 and CDR2 sequences are SGHRS and YFSETQ. V gave up 4 bases and J gave up 2 bases, with 12 bases separating them. The full variable domain, with the rest looked up from reference TRBV5-1 and TRBJ1-1, is KAGVTQTPRYLIKTRGQQVTLSCSPISGHRSVSWYQQTPGQGLQFLFEYFSETQRNKGNFPGRFSGRQFSNSRSEMNVSTLELGDSALYLCASSAPSRNTEAFFGQGTRLTVV.

This rearrangement joins TRBV15 to TRBJ2-1, with 11 bases aligning to TRBD1. The CDR3 contains 15 residues. Germline values: CDR1 LNHNV, CDR2 YYDKDF (reference sequence). The V gene end was trimmed by 6 bases and the J gene end by 7 bases; junction bases not matched to a gene: 8. In DNA, the CDR3 is TGTGCCACCAGAAGCAGGACAGGGGGCTATAATGAGCAGTTCTTC. Its protein product is CATRSRTGGYNEQFF.

This chain links TRBV7-8 with TRBJ2-4, with D unresolved. This CDR3 comprises 15 residues. Germline V CDR1 and CDR2: SGHVS, FQNEAQ. V was cut by 3 bases and J by 0 bases, with 9 bases left in between. This CDR3 is CASSLSVLAKNIQYF. The CDR3 DNA reads as TGTGCCAGCAGCTTGTCGGTCCTAGCCAAAAACATTCAGTACTTC.

This clone was counted only a few times. This chain joins TRBV9 and TRBJ2-4; D is unresolved. The CDR3 consists of 16 residues. V lost 4 bases, J lost 0 bases, and 14 bases lay in between. Germline V CDR1 and CDR2: SGDLS, YYNGEE. The CDR3 coding sequence is TGTGCCAGCAGCTCAGACCCCTTCTTAGCCAAAAACATTCAGTACTTC. Translated: CASSSDPFLAKNIQYF.

The chain uses TRBV30 and TRBJ1-2, with D unclear. The CDR3 is made up of 13 amino acids. V was cut by 0 bases and J by 2 bases, with 7 bases left in between. Germline V lookup: CDR1 GTSNPN, CDR2 SVGIG (reference sequence). CDR3 loop: CAWSVGKNYGYTF. The CDR3 coding sequence is TGTGCCTGGAGTGTAGGCAAAAACTATGGCTACACCTTC.

This clone turned up a few times. The gene calls are TRBV18 and TRBJ1-2; D gene unclear. This CDR3 comprises 13 residues. Germline V gene lookup returns CDR1 KGHSH and CDR2 LQKENI. Trimming shortened V by 3 bases and J by 2 bases, and 7 bases separated the two germline ends. CDR3 nucleotide sequence: TGTGCCAGCTCACCCGGACCGAACTATGGCTACACCTTC. This translates into CASSPGPNYGYTF.

The chain carries TRBV2 and TRBJ2-7; D unclear. V lost 5 bases and J 0 bases, leaving 5 bases between the germline ends. Per germline, CDR1 SNHLY and CDR2 FYNNEI. The CDR3 has 12 residues. CDR3 bases: TGTGCCAGCAGTTGGACCTCCTACGAGCAGTACTTC. It translates to CASSWTSYEQYF.

This clone was observed a few times. The chain carries TRBV30 and TRBJ2-5; no firm D call. The CDR3 has 10 residues. Germline lookup yields CDR1 GTSNPN and CDR2 SVGIG (reference sequence). Trimming took off 0 bases at V and 6 bases at J, with 2 bases between the two ends. The CDR3 protein is CAWSVKTQYF. The CDR3, as DNA: TGTGCCTGGAGTGTAAAGACCCAGTACTTC.

This clone was seen more than once but under ten times. A much larger clone sits a single nucleotide away, making a read error possible. CDR3 in DNA: TGTGCCAGCAGCTTAGCGGGGAGGCGCGGGGGGGCCGAGCAGTACTTC. Protein product: CASSLAGRRGGAEQYF. The chain employs TRBV7-2 and TRBJ2-7, with TRBD2 matching over 9 bases. V was pared by 0 bases and J by 6 bases, with 9 bases of the junction left unmatched. The length of the CDR3 is 16 residues. Per the germline V gene, CDR1 is SGHTA and CDR2 is FQGNSA.

V usage is TRBV28 and J usage is TRBJ2-4; a possible D gene is TRBD2 (6 bases). V lost 4 bases and J lost 3, with 13 bases in between. CDR1 and CDR2 (germline): MDHEN, SYDVKM. This CDR3 comprises 15 residues. Written as DNA, the CDR3 is TGTGCCAGCAGTTGGTACCAGGGAGGCAAAAACATTCAGTACTTC. Protein sequence: CASSWYQGGKNIQYF.

This clone was observed a few times. The V call is TRBV7-3, the J call TRBJ1-6, with 7 bases aligning to TRBD1. Germline V gene data show CDR1 as SGHTA and CDR2 as FQGTGA. V lost 5 bases, J lost 5 bases, and 6 bases stayed unmatched. The length of the CDR3 is 15 residues. CDR3 in amino acids: CASSLEDRNNSPLHF. CDR3 sequence (DNA): TGTGCCAGCAGCCTTGAGGACAGGAATAATTCACCCCTCCACTTT.

The CDR3 reads CASSLGQGADTQYF. The DNA of the CDR3 is TGTGCCAGCAGCTTGGGACAGGGGGCAGATACGCAGTATTTT. The chain joins TRBV5-6 to TRBJ2-3; 9 nucleotides align to TRBD1. With 0 bases clipped from V and 4 bases from J, the junction kept 0 bases outside the gene matches. The V gene's germline CDR1 is SGHDT and CDR2 YYEEEE. This CDR3 is built from 14 residues.

Of note for this clone: A junction boundary mismatches the germline segment, possibly from a read error. The chain employs TRBV30 and TRBJ2-4; 10 bases fit TRBD2. The CDR3 covers 13 residues. Germline V gene lookup returns CDR1 GTSNPN and CDR2 SVGIG (reference sequence). CDR3 sequence: CAWSSSSGGGWDF. In nucleotides, the CDR3 is TGTGCCTGGAGTAGCTCTAGCGGGGGCGGATGGGACTTC.